The 5 T cell receptor beta chains below all came from one sample that was sequenced in a study of blood T cells in healthy people across ages. Combining a sample-barcoded 5' primer with a J-beta primer mix, a second PCR ran for roughly 6 to 12 cycles. TCRdb processed the 5' RACE reads anew with MiXCR; each CDR3 protein has one entry. Counted here are 1.5 million to 2 million distinct CDR3 sequences, 30% to 35% occurring once; the ten biggest clones make up over 9%. The material sequenced was blood. All receptors come from a woman aged 25 to 39 in good health.

This clonotype was counted a few times. This rearrangement joins TRBV7-3 to TRBJ2-6, with D possibly TRBD1 on 6 matching bases. Trimming stripped 5 bases from V and 1 base from J, with 15 bases between. CDR1 SGHTA and CDR2 FQGTGA come from the germline V gene. The CDR3 totals 17 residues. The CDR3 sequence: CASSPRGAVSGANVLTF. The CDR3 DNA reads as TGTGCCAGCAGCCCCAGGGGCGCAGTTTCTGGGGCCAACGTCCTGACTTTC.

Only a few counts were recorded for this clonotype. V is TRBV7-6 and J is TRBJ2-7; possible D gene TRBD1, 6 bases. V lost 5 bases and J lost 1, with 9 bases in between. This CDR3 contains 13 residues. CDR1 and CDR2 from the germline V gene are SGHVS and FNYEAQ. The CDR3 nucleotides are TGTGCCAGCAGCACACAGGGTTCCTACGAGCAGTACTTC. It is translated as CASSTQGSYEQYF.

The V gene is TRBV9, the J gene TRBJ2-7, with TRBD1 identical over 7 bases. V trimming: 4 bases; J trimming: 3 bases; junction bases outside the gene matches: 10. Germline-derived CDR1 and CDR2 are SGDLS and YYNGEE. The CDR3 is made up of 15 amino acids. The DNA of the CDR3 is TGTGCCAGCAGCCCCCAGACAGGGCTACACTACGAGCAGTACTTC. Encoded protein: CASSPQTGLHYEQYF.

The chain combines TRBV7-9 with TRBJ2-1, with D unclear. V gave up 8 bases and J gave up 6 bases, with 11 bases separating them. The germline gives CDR1 SEHNR, CDR2 FQNEAQ (reference sequence). The CDR3 has 12 residues. The DNA for the CDR3 is TGTGCCAGCGTGTCAGTCTTCAATGAGCAGTTCTTC. This codes for CASVSVFNEQFF.

This clonotype has a handful of counts. The rearrangement joins TRBV20-1 to TRBJ2-7, with D hard to call. Germline V CDR1 and CDR2: DFQATT, SNEGSKA (reference sequence). Deletions cut 3 bases from V and 3 bases from J, with 9 bases between. The CDR3 is 12 amino acids. CDR3 nucleotides: TGCAGTGCTAGTGATCTCTACTACGAGCAGTACTTC. Translation gives CSASDLYYEQYF.